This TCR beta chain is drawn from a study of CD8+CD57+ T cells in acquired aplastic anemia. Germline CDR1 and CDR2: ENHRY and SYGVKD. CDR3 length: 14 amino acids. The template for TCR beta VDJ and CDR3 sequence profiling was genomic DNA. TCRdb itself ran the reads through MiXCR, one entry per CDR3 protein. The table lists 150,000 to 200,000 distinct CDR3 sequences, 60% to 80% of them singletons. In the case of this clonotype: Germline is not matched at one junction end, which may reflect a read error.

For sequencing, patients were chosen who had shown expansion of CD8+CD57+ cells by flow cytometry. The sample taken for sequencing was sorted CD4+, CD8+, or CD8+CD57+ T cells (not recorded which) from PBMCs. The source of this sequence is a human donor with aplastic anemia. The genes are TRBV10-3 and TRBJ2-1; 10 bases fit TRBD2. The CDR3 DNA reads TGTGCCATCAGTGTATCTAGCGGGGGCAATAAGCAGTTCTTC. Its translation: CAISVSSGGNKQFF.